Listed below are T cell receptor beta chains from one sample, sequenced in a study of control samples from healthy donors and cancer patients. TCRdb's copy holds only in-frame clones and misses some; the assay was immunoSEQ multiplex PCR. The sample contains 140,000 to 150,000 clones, 93% of which appear only once. The sequencing input was blood. These receptors were taken from a man younger than 35 in good health. Each CDR3 is given with its conserved first and last residue. Fields, in order: V gene, D gene, clone size, J gene, CDR3 protein, CDR3 DNA. The D gene is left open where the match is weak. Not all rows give a size; the values are once, few, many and, for expanded clones, a class.

v_gene: TRBV7-2
d_gene: NA
abundance: NA
j_gene: TRBJ2-7
CDR3aa: CASSLDGYMSYEQYF
CDR3nt: TGTGCCAGCAGCTTAGACGGGTACATGTCCTACGAGCAGTACTTC

v_gene: TRBV30
d_gene: NA
abundance: NA
j_gene: TRBJ2-5
CDR3aa: CAWSEIATQETQYF
CDR3nt: TGTGCCTGGAGTGAGATAGCAACCCAAGAGACCCAGTACTTC

v_gene: TRBV29-1
d_gene: NA
abundance: once
j_gene: TRBJ2-1
CDR3aa: CSVEVVGWSSYNEQFF
CDR3nt: TGCAGCGTTGAAGTTGTTGGCTGGAGCTCCTACAATGAGCAGTTCTTC

v_gene: TRBV27
d_gene: NA
abundance: NA
j_gene: TRBJ2-7
CDR3aa: CASSLRRNYEQYF
CDR3nt: TGTGCCAGCAGTTTAAGGCGGAACTACGAGCAGTACTTC

v_gene: TRBV11-2
d_gene: NA
abundance: NA
j_gene: TRBJ1-2
CDR3aa: CASSLGMGYTF
CDR3nt: TGTGCCAGCAGCTTGGGCATGGGCTACACCTTC

v_gene: TRBV30
d_gene: NA
abundance: NA
j_gene: TRBJ1-1
CDR3aa: CAWSVASEAFF
CDR3nt: TGTGCCTGGAGTGTAGCGTCTGAAGCTTTCTTT

v_gene: TRBV10-3
d_gene: NA
abundance: NA
j_gene: TRBJ1-4
CDR3aa: CAISDRGAGLFF
CDR3nt: TGTGCCATCAGTGACAGGGGAGCGGGCCTGTTTTTT

v_gene: TRBV2
d_gene: NA
abundance: NA
j_gene: TRBJ2-1
CDR3aa: CASRGEAGSEQFF
CDR3nt: TGTGCCAGCAGAGGTGAGGCTGGAAGTGAGCAGTTCTTC

v_gene: TRBV13
d_gene: NA
abundance: once
j_gene: TRBJ1-2
CDR3aa: CASSPPGYGYTF
CDR3nt: TGTGCCAGCAGCCCTCCTGGCTATGGCTACACCTTC

v_gene: TRBV7-2
d_gene: NA
abundance: NA
j_gene: TRBJ1-5
CDR3aa: CASSLELGNGNQPQHF
CDR3nt: TGTGCCAGCAGCTTAGAACTAGGGAATGGCAATCAGCCCCAGCATTTT

v_gene: TRBV5-4
d_gene: NA
abundance: NA
j_gene: TRBJ1-5
CDR3aa: CASSVGAATDQPQHF
CDR3nt: TGTGCCAGCAGCGTGGGGGCCGCAACTGATCAGCCCCAGCATTTT

v_gene: TRBV19
d_gene: NA
abundance: NA
j_gene: TRBJ1-1
CDR3aa: CASRSGGEWAFF
CDR3nt: TGTGCCAGTAGGAGTGGTGGGGAGTGGGCTTTCTTT

v_gene: TRBV30
d_gene: NA
abundance: NA
j_gene: TRBJ1-5
CDR3aa: CAWSANNQPQHF
CDR3nt: TGTGCCTGGAGTGCGAATAATCAGCCCCAGCATTTT

v_gene: TRBV29-1
d_gene: NA
abundance: NA
j_gene: TRBJ2-2
CDR3aa: CSVAGPNTGELFF
CDR3nt: TGCAGCGTTGCGGGCCCGAACACCGGGGAGCTGTTTTTT

v_gene: TRBV6-5
d_gene: NA
abundance: NA
j_gene: TRBJ1-1
CDR3aa: CASIGGGNTEAFF
CDR3nt: TGTGCCAGCATTGGGGGGGGAAACACTGAAGCTTTCTTT

v_gene: TRBV19
d_gene: NA
abundance: NA
j_gene: TRBJ1-5
CDR3aa: CASRSGIGQPQHF
CDR3nt: TGTGCCAGCCGGTCAGGGATTGGACAGCCCCAGCATTTT

v_gene: TRBV13
d_gene: NA
abundance: NA
j_gene: TRBJ2-4
CDR3aa: CASSLGAKNIQYF
CDR3nt: TGTGCCAGCAGCTTAGGGGCCAAAAACATTCAGTACTTC

v_gene: TRBV29-1
d_gene: NA
abundance: NA
j_gene: TRBJ2-3
CDR3aa: CSVERDSYTQYF
CDR3nt: TGCAGCGTTGAAAGGGACTCCTATACGCAGTATTTT

v_gene: TRBV19
d_gene: NA
abundance: NA
j_gene: TRBJ2-7
CDR3aa: CASSMDGEYEQYF
CDR3nt: TGTGCCAGTAGTATGGATGGGGAATACGAGCAGTACTTC

v_gene: TRBV14
d_gene: NA
abundance: NA
j_gene: TRBJ1-4
CDR3aa: CASSPEARGNEKLFF
CDR3nt: TGTGCCAGCAGTCCGGAGGCCAGAGGAAATGAAAAACTGTTTTTT

v_gene: TRBV11-2
d_gene: NA
abundance: NA
j_gene: TRBJ2-7
CDR3aa: CASSGLRGSNEQYF
CDR3nt: TGTGCCAGCAGCGGTTTAAGGGGTTCCAACGAGCAGTACTTC

v_gene: TRBV9
d_gene: NA
abundance: once
j_gene: TRBJ2-2
CDR3aa: CASSFGGSGELFF
CDR3nt: TGTGCCAGCAGCTTTGGTGGGTCCGGGGAGCTGTTTTTT

v_gene: TRBV27
d_gene: TRBD1
abundance: once
j_gene: TRBJ1-2
CDR3aa: CASSFTGDYGYTF
CDR3nt: TGTGCCAGCAGTTTCACAGGGGACTATGGCTACACCTTC

v_gene: TRBV15
d_gene: TRBD1
abundance: NA
j_gene: TRBJ1-1
CDR3aa: CATSRASTGVNTEAFF
CDR3nt: TGTGCCACCAGCAGAGCCTCAACAGGGGTGAACACTGAAGCTTTCTTT

v_gene: TRBV19
d_gene: NA
abundance: NA
j_gene: TRBJ2-1
CDR3aa: CASSMVGSYNEQFF
CDR3nt: TGTGCCAGTAGTATGGTAGGCTCCTACAATGAGCAGTTCTTC

v_gene: TRBV6-1
d_gene: NA
abundance: NA
j_gene: TRBJ1-1
CDR3aa: CASSEVQRYGRGSTEAFF
CDR3nt: TGTGCCAGCAGTGAAGTTCAAAGGTACGGTAGGGGGAGCACTGAAGCTTTCTTT

v_gene: TRBV6-1
d_gene: NA
abundance: NA
j_gene: TRBJ2-7
CDR3aa: CASSEMSFPAYEQYF
CDR3nt: TGTGCCAGCAGTGAGATGAGCTTCCCGGCCTACGAGCAGTACTTC

v_gene: TRBV11-2
d_gene: TRBD2
abundance: NA
j_gene: TRBJ2-1
CDR3aa: CASSLDVAGEGRDEQFF
CDR3nt: TGTGCCAGCAGCTTAGATGTAGCGGGGGAAGGACGGGATGAGCAGTTCTTC

v_gene: TRBV3-1/TRBV3-2
d_gene: TRBD2
abundance: NA
j_gene: TRBJ2-1
CDR3aa: CASSQDSGVGENEQFF
CDR3nt: TGTGCCAGCAGCCAGGATAGCGGGGTGGGCGAGAATGAGCAGTTCTTC

v_gene: TRBV11-2
d_gene: NA
abundance: NA
j_gene: TRBJ1-1
CDR3aa: CASSFGPGSTEAFF
CDR3nt: TGTGCCAGCAGCTTTGGTCCAGGGAGCACTGAAGCTTTCTTT

v_gene: TRBV5-4
d_gene: TRBD2
abundance: NA
j_gene: TRBJ2-3
CDR3aa: CASSLRGGADTQYF
CDR3nt: TGTGCCAGCAGCTTACGGGGGGGCGCAGATACGCAGTATTTT

v_gene: TRBV6-5
d_gene: TRBD1
abundance: NA
j_gene: TRBJ1-1
CDR3aa: CASPGTALMNTEAFF
CDR3nt: TGTGCCAGCCCCGGGACAGCCCTTATGAACACTGAAGCTTTCTTT

v_gene: TRBV7-8
d_gene: NA
abundance: NA
j_gene: TRBJ1-4
CDR3aa: CASSTGRDEKLFF
CDR3nt: TGTGCCAGCAGCACGGGACGCGATGAAAAACTGTTTTTT

v_gene: TRBV2
d_gene: NA
abundance: NA
j_gene: TRBJ2-7
CDR3aa: CASSGRNYEQYF
CDR3nt: TGTGCCAGCAGTGGACGGAACTACGAGCAGTACTTC

v_gene: TRBV4-3
d_gene: NA
abundance: NA
j_gene: TRBJ1-2
CDR3aa: CASSQGVGYGYTF
CDR3nt: TGCGCCAGCAGCCAAGGGGTAGGCTATGGCTACACCTTC

v_gene: TRBV9
d_gene: NA
abundance: NA
j_gene: TRBJ1-1
CDR3aa: CASSVGVGRSDEAFF
CDR3nt: TGTGCCAGCAGCGTAGGGGTAGGTAGATCGGATGAAGCTTTCTTT

v_gene: TRBV9
d_gene: TRBD2
abundance: NA
j_gene: TRBJ2-5
CDR3aa: CASSVAGLAVGQETQYF
CDR3nt: TGTGCCAGCAGCGTAGCCGGACTAGCAGTCGGTCAAGAGACCCAGTACTTC

v_gene: TRBV5-1
d_gene: NA
abundance: NA
j_gene: TRBJ2-1
CDR3aa: CASRVEGVSYNEQFF
CDR3nt: TGCGCCAGCAGGGTGGAGGGGGTGTCCTACAATGAGCAGTTCTTC

v_gene: TRBV3-1/TRBV3-2
d_gene: NA
abundance: NA
j_gene: TRBJ1-5
CDR3aa: CASSQDFGNQPQHF
CDR3nt: TGTGCCAGCAGCCAAGATTTCGGGAATCAGCCCCAGCATTTT

v_gene: TRBV5-6
d_gene: TRBD2
abundance: NA
j_gene: TRBJ2-5
CDR3aa: CASSPGLAAYQETQYF
CDR3nt: TGTGCCAGCAGCCCGGGACTAGCGGCCTACCAAGAGACCCAGTACTTC

v_gene: TRBV4-1
d_gene: NA
abundance: NA
j_gene: TRBJ2-1
CDR3aa: CASSHQPVLTPYNEQFF
CDR3nt: TGCGCCAGCAGCCATCAACCCGTTCTCACCCCCTACAATGAGCAGTTCTTC

v_gene: TRBV27
d_gene: TRBD1
abundance: NA
j_gene: TRBJ1-1
CDR3aa: CASSLLGTGVGDTEAFF
CDR3nt: TGTGCCAGCAGTTTATTAGGGACAGGGGTTGGAGACACTGAAGCTTTCTTT

v_gene: TRBV7-8
d_gene: NA
abundance: once
j_gene: TRBJ2-5
CDR3aa: CASSLAEGGQETQYF
CDR3nt: TGTGCCAGCAGCTTAGCGGAGGGGGGACAAGAGACCCAGTACTTC

v_gene: TRBV2
d_gene: NA
abundance: NA
j_gene: TRBJ1-6
CDR3aa: CASKVSSSYNSPLHF
CDR3nt: TGTGCCAGCAAGGTCTCAAGCTCCTATAATTCACCCCTCCACTTT

v_gene: TRBV2
d_gene: TRBD1
abundance: NA
j_gene: TRBJ1-6
CDR3aa: CASISRTGSPSPLHF
CDR3nt: TGTGCCAGCATATCGCGGACAGGGTCGCCGAGCCCCCTCCACTTT

v_gene: TRBV19
d_gene: TRBD1
abundance: once
j_gene: TRBJ1-2
CDR3aa: CASSMDRAPNYGYTF
CDR3nt: TGTGCCAGTAGTATGGACAGGGCTCCTAACTATGGCTACACCTTC

v_gene: TRBV27
d_gene: TRBD2
abundance: NA
j_gene: TRBJ2-5
CDR3aa: CASRPSTWTRNMETQYF
CDR3nt: TGTGCCAGCAGACCGTCGACCTGGACTAGAAATATGGAGACCCAGTACTTC

v_gene: TRBV5-1
d_gene: NA
abundance: NA
j_gene: TRBJ2-3
CDR3aa: CASSRDGRSTDTQYF
CDR3nt: TGCGCCAGCAGCCGGGACGGACGAAGCACAGATACGCAGTATTTT

v_gene: TRBV29-1
d_gene: NA
abundance: NA
j_gene: TRBJ2-7
CDR3aa: CSVLGPLDYEQYF
CDR3nt: TGCAGCGTCCTGGGACCGCTAGACTACGAGCAGTACTTC

v_gene: TRBV11-2
d_gene: NA
abundance: NA
j_gene: TRBJ1-1
CDR3aa: CASSLGLGNTEAFF
CDR3nt: TGTGCCAGCAGCTTGGGCCTTGGGAACACTGAAGCTTTCTTT

v_gene: TRBV18
d_gene: NA
abundance: NA
j_gene: TRBJ1-1
CDR3aa: CASSSTPNMDTEAFF
CDR3nt: TGTGCCAGCTCATCAACACCGAACATGGACACTGAAGCTTTCTTT

v_gene: TRBV27
d_gene: NA
abundance: NA
j_gene: TRBJ2-1
CDR3aa: CASSLSRTPSYNEQFF
CDR3nt: TGTGCCAGCAGTTTATCGAGGACTCCATCCTACAATGAGCAGTTCTTC